This TCR beta chain was observed in a study of cytomegalovirus exposure and HLA in healthy donors. The data were produced by immunoSEQ multiplex PCR, yet TCRdb's version contains in-frame clones alone and is incomplete. The table shows 100,000 to 130,000 clones, with 90% to 96% occurring only once. This CDR3 has 17 amino acids. Germline CDR1 reads LGHNA; CDR2 reads YNFKEQ. Trimming shortened V by 5 bases and J by 4 bases, and 23 bases separated the two germline ends. Sequencing was performed on PBMCs. This receptor was identified in a woman aged 18 to 35 in good health and CMV-seronegative. The chain combines TRBV4-2 with TRBJ1-2; D gene unclear. The CDR3 nucleotides are TGTGCCAGCAGCGTCGGCTCGGGGTCTGTGGTATTCTATGGCTACACCTTC. Translation gives CASSVGSGSVVFYGYTF.